This T cell receptor beta chain stems from a study of cytomegalovirus exposure and HLA in healthy donors. Germline CDR1 and CDR2: SGHRS and YFSETQ. Germline trimming cut 0 bases from V and 5 bases from J; bases unmatched to any gene: 3. The CDR3 consists of 14 residues. The PCR employed 60 Vbeta primers together with 13 Jbeta primers. Sequencing was performed with immunoSEQ multiplex PCR; in TCRdb, only in-frame clones are kept and a portion is missing. This sample carries under 35,000 clones, with 0.71% going to the ten biggest clones. This clonotype was sampled from a man aged 30 to 45 in good health and CMV-seronegative. The chain recombines TRBV5-1 with TRBJ2-3, with TRBD1 matching 7 bases. Sequencing input: PBMCs. This CDR3 is CASSLAGGGDTQYF. For the CDR3, the DNA is TGCGCCAGCAGCTTGGCAGGGGGTGGAGATACGCAGTATTTT.